This T cell receptor beta chain was obtained from a study of T cell changes during pregnancy in multiple sclerosis. The method was immunoSEQ multiplex PCR; TCRdb's version includes in-frame clones alone and lacks a portion of them. Here the sample spans about 75,000 clones, about 93% being singletons. V shed 5 bases, J shed 0 bases, and the junction held 3 bases outside the gene matches. Germline CDR1 reads MNHNS; CDR2 reads SASEGT. The CDR3 runs to 14 residues. The receptor's source is a female donor with multiple sclerosis, enrolled in a pregnancy study. Sequenced here: CD4+ T cells from peripheral blood mononuclear cells, sampled after pregnancy. The chain combines TRBV6-1 with TRBJ1-2; TRBD1 matches 7 bases. The CDR3 protein is CASSLGTANYGYTF. DNA of the CDR3: TGTGCCAGCAGTTTAGGGACAGCTAACTATGGCTACACCTTC.